This is a list of T cell receptor beta chains from one sample in a study of OX40 agonist ivuxolimab in advanced cancers. Method: immunoSEQ multiplex PCR; TCRdb's copy keeps in-frame clones and lacks some. The repertoire consists of some 18,000 clones, with approximately 79% occurring once and the leading ten covering 11% to 15%. The starting material was CD4+ or CD8+ T cells sorted from blood, obtained in a trial of the OX40 agonist ivuxolimab. These receptors were taken from an adult with an advanced solid tumor such as melanoma, head and neck, liver or kidney cancer. Each CDR3 is given with its conserved first and last residue. D genes are given only for firm matches. Some rows mark clone size as missing; the rest say once, few, many or name a class of expanded clone.

>TRBJ2-1|.|.|TRBV4-3
CASSQDPPYNEQFF
TGCGCCAGCAGCCAAGATCCGCCGTATAATGAGCAGTTCTTC
>TRBJ2-6|few|.|TRBV10-3
CAITPGGANVLTF
TGTGCCATTACCCCTGGTGGGGCCAACGTCCTGACTTTC
>TRBJ2-1|once|.|TRBV5-4
CASSFRNEQFF
TGTGCCAGCAGCTTCCGAAATGAGCAGTTCTTC
>TRBJ2-1|few|TRBD2|TRBV7-2
CASSEGLRQRREFF
TGTGCCAGCAGTGAGGGACTACGCCAACGCCGGGAATTCTTC
>TRBJ1-5|few|.|TRBV30
CAWMATGRGGNQPQHF
TGTGCCTGGATGGCGACAGGCAGGGGCGGCAATCAGCCCCAGCATTTT
>TRBJ2-2|.|.|TRBV7-9
CASSLGAALGGELFF
TGTGCCAGCAGCTTAGGGGCAGCTCTTGGAGGGGAGCTGTTTTTT
>TRBJ2-2|.|TRBD1|TRBV5-6
CASSLATGYTGELFF
TGTGCCAGCAGCTTGGCGACAGGGTACACCGGGGAGCTGTTTTTT
>TRBJ2-7|.|.|TRBV7-6
CASSSSSSYEQYF
TGTGCCAGCAGCTCCTCGAGCTCCTACGAGCAGTACTTC
>TRBJ2-5|.|TRBD1|TRBV7-2
CASSPGTAFGTQYF
TGTGCCAGCAGCCCGGGGACAGCCTTCGGGACCCAGTACTTC
>TRBJ1-4|.|.|TRBV6-5
CASSYNEKEKLFF
TGTGCCAGCAGTTACAATGAGAAAGAAAAACTGTTTTTT
>TRBJ1-6|.|.|TRBV28
CASRKQGGLNSPLHF
TGTGCCAGCAGAAAACAGGGCGGCCTTAATTCACCCCTCCACTTT
>TRBJ2-4|.|.|TRBV28
CASKETPAGKNIQYF
TGTGCCAGCAAGGAGACACCGGCCGGCAAAAACATTCAGTACTTC
>TRBJ2-1|.|.|TRBV10-3
CAISESILAPEQFF
TGTGCCATCAGTGAGTCGATCTTAGCGCCTGAGCAGTTCTTC
>TRBJ2-4|.|.|TRBV28
CASSLEGWNIQYF
TGTGCCAGCAGTTTAGAGGGGTGGAACATTCAGTACTTC
>TRBJ1-3|.|.|TRBV4-2
CASTTGSSGNTIYF
TGTGCCAGCACCACAGGGTCCTCTGGAAACACCATATATTTT
>TRBJ2-3|.|.|TRBV29-1
CSVEGGGTSTDTQYF
TGCAGCGTTGAAGGTGGCGGTACTAGCACAGATACGCAGTATTTT
>TRBJ2-3|.|.|TRBV19
CASSRSDSHRSVTQYF
TGTGCCAGTAGTCGGTCGGACTCACACCGGAGTGTTACGCAGTATTTT